This T cell receptor beta chain was sequenced in a study of cytomegalovirus exposure and HLA in healthy donors. Regarding this clone: Its antigen is undetermined.

Sequencing was performed with immunoSEQ multiplex PCR; in TCRdb, only in-frame clones are kept and a portion is missing. The sample consists of over 150,000 clones, less than 90% of them appearing once. Study-wide points: One later analysis, an examination of the roughly 130 validation repertoires, found that first-cohort TCR clusters tended to co-occur in them.

These donors were members of the roughly 130-subject validation cohort, a group separate from the approximately 670-subject first cohort. The CDR3 is 14 residues long. CDR1 is SQVTM and CDR2 is ANQGSEA in the germline V gene. V shed 6 bases, J shed 2 bases, and the junction held 8 bases outside the gene matches. The TCR originated in a man aged 18 to 29 in good health and CMV-seropositive. Sequenced material: PBMCs. The chain is built from TRBV29-1 and TRBJ2-7, with TRBD1 matching 9 bases. This CDR3 reads CSVTPGQGTYEQYF. CDR3 nucleotide sequence: TGCAGCGTGACCCCGGGACAGGGAACCTACGAGCAGTACTTC.